The 18 T cell receptor beta chains reported below all come from one sample, sequenced in a study of blood T cell repertoires in COVID-19. Only in-frame clones appear in the TCRdb table, and some are missing; sequencing was by immunoSEQ multiplex PCR. The sample records 400,000 or so clones, roughly 88% being singletons. What was sequenced was PBMCs or T cells enriched from blood (not recorded which). The receptors originated from a young man who had recovered from COVID-19.

This rearrangement joins TRBV10-1 to TRBJ2-5; maybe TRBD1 (6 bases). The CDR3 runs 16 residues. Germline V lookup: CDR1 WNHNN, CDR2 SYGVQD (reference sequence). The ends were cut back, 7 bases at V and 2 bases at J, with 20 bases in the middle. The DNA of the CDR3 is TGCGCCAGCAACCCGGGACACGAACCTGCACAAGAGACCCAGTACTTC. Translation: CASNPGHEPAQETQYF.

The chain is built from TRBV12-5 and TRBJ1-2; D possibly corresponds to TRBD1 (6 bases). The CDR3 runs to 14 residues. Germline CDR1 LGHNT, CDR2 FRNRAP. Trimming shortened V by 4 bases and J by 0 bases, and 9 bases separated the two germline ends. The CDR3 loop reads CASGSNRANYGYTF. As DNA, the CDR3 is TGTGCTAGTGGTTCGAACAGGGCTAACTATGGCTACACCTTC.

This sequence joins TRBV28 and TRBJ2-7, with 9 bases lining up with TRBD1. V gave up 4 bases and J gave up 2 bases; unmatched junction bases: 9. From germline, CDR1 is MDHEN and CDR2 SYDVKM. This CDR3 region has 16 residues. CDR3 in amino acids: CASSSPDRGYTYEQYF. In nucleotides, the CDR3 is TGTGCCAGCAGTTCCCCCGACAGGGGGTATACCTACGAGCAGTACTTC.

The chain recombines TRBV6-4 with TRBJ1-1, with D unclear. Germline CDR1 is MRHNA and CDR2 is SNTAGT. The CDR3 is made up of 16 amino acids. V was shortened by 3 bases and J by 6 bases, with 20 bases between the two germline ends. CDR3 amino acids: CASSENFAVNSAEAFF. In DNA, the CDR3 is TGTGCCAGCAGTGAGAATTTCGCGGTCAATTCGGCTGAAGCTTTCTTT.

This clone was picked up one time. The rearrangement links TRBV20-1 to TRBJ2-2; D might be TRBD1 (5 bases). V shed 3 bases and J shed 0 bases, with 8 bases lying between them. The CDR3 is made up of 14 amino acids. Germline V gene sequence: CDR1 DFQATT, CDR2 SNEGSKA (reference sequence). The CDR3 coding sequence is TGCAGTGCTAGTGACAGATCGAACACCGGGGAGCTGTTTTTT. It encodes CSASDRSNTGELFF.

In this sample, this clone turned up a few times. Within the sample, other DNA sequences also encode this same CDR3. The genes are TRBV6-5 and TRBJ1-2, with D possibly matching TRBD1 (5 bases). Trimming took off 0 bases at V and 5 bases at J, with 10 bases between the two ends. This CDR3 contains 14 residues. In germline, CDR1 is MNHEY, CDR2 SVGAGI. This chain's CDR3 is CASSYSSGGYGYTF. The DNA of the CDR3 is TGTGCCAGCAGTTACTCTAGCGGGGGGTATGGCTACACCTTC.

This clone appeared once. The chain is built from TRBV27 and TRBJ2-7; possible D gene TRBD2, 6 bases. There are 14 residues in the CDR3. Germline lookup yields CDR1 MNHEY and CDR2 SMNVEV (reference sequence). Trimming removed 0 bases at V and 8 bases at J, with 14 bases between. The CDR3 reads CASSLSSGATKQYF. CDR3 coding DNA: TGTGCCAGCAGTTTATCTAGCGGAGCTACGAAGCAGTACTTC.

The chain is built from TRBV11-3 and TRBJ1-1; tentative D call: TRBD1 (6 bases). Looked up from germline, CDR1 is SGHNT and CDR2 is YENEEA. V was cut by 6 bases and J by 6 bases, with 17 bases left in between. The CDR3 has 14 amino acids. The CDR3 DNA is TGTGCCAGCAGTTACACAGGGTTTGTCCCTGAAGCTTTCTTT. Its protein is CASSYTGFVPEAFF.

This chain connects TRBV19 to TRBJ2-2; D unclear. This CDR3 contains 18 residues. V was trimmed by 3 bases and J by 1 base, leaving 18 bases between them. Germline V gene data show CDR1 as LNHDA and CDR2 as SQIVND (reference sequence). CDR3 in amino acids: CASSIGKLPRKNTGELFF. The CDR3 region has the DNA TGTGCCAGTAGTATCGGAAAACTCCCCAGGAAGAACACCGGGGAGCTGTTTTTT. The whole variable domain, filled in from reference TRBV19 and TRBJ2-2, reads DGGITQSPKYLFRKEGQNVTLSCEQNLNHDAMYWYRQDPGQGLRLIYYSQIVNDFQKGDIAEGYSVSREKKESFPLTVTSAQKNPTAFYLCASSIGKLPRKNTGELFFGEGSRLTVL.

This clone was detected once. V is TRBV3-1 (or the pseudogene TRBV3-2) and J is TRBJ2-1; D unresolved. V was trimmed by 4 bases and J by 3 bases, leaving 7 bases between them. The CDR3 covers 13 residues. Germline V gene lookup returns CDR1 LGHDT and CDR2 YNNKEL (reference sequence). The CDR3 DNA reads TGTGCCAGCAGCCTCGGAGTCTACAATGAGCAGTTCTTC. Its protein product is CASSLGVYNEQFF.

This chain connects TRBV9 to TRBJ1-2; 9 nucleotides match TRBD1. The CDR3 is 15 amino acids. V gave up 3 bases and J gave up 4 bases; unmatched junction bases: 7. The germline V gene encodes CDR1 SGDLS and CDR2 YYNGEE. In nucleotides, the CDR3 is TGTGCCAGCAGCGCCACAGGGGGCCAGACCTATGGCTACACCTTC. This translates into CASSATGGQTYGYTF.

The rearrangement joins TRBV11-3 to TRBJ2-1; TRBD1 agrees at 9 bases. The junction had 2 bases not matched to a gene; V was cut back by 8 bases and J by 6 bases. In germline, CDR1 is SGHNT, CDR2 YENEEA. This CDR3 has 12 residues. CDR3 protein: CASGDRVNEQFF. The CDR3 DNA sequence: TGTGCCAGCGGGGACAGGGTCAATGAGCAGTTCTTC.

The rearrangement joins TRBV6-5 to TRBJ1-1; possible D gene TRBD1, 5 bases. The CDR3 length is 13 residues. CDR1 and CDR2 from the germline V gene are MNHEY and SVGAGI. Trimming stripped 6 bases from V and 3 bases from J, with 11 bases between. CDR3 protein: CASSPGIDTEAFF. Written as DNA, the CDR3 is TGTGCCAGCAGCCCAGGGATCGACACTGAAGCTTTCTTT.

This chain connects TRBV12-5 to TRBJ1-1; D is unclear. The germline V gene has CDR1 LGHNT and CDR2 FRNRAP. V was clipped by 0 bases and J by 0 bases, with 17 bases between them. This CDR3 region has 18 residues. CDR3 residues: CASGLVRQVTSVNTEAFF. CDR3 in DNA: TGTGCTAGTGGTTTGGTACGCCAGGTAACATCAGTGAACACTGAAGCTTTCTTT.

V is TRBV18 and J is TRBJ2-2, with 9 positions matching TRBD2. CDR1 and CDR2 (germline): KGHSH, LQKENI. The CDR3 runs to 16 residues. Germline trimming cut 0 bases from V and 6 bases from J; bases unmatched to any gene: 5. The CDR3 nucleotides read TGTGCCAGCTCACCACCTAGCGGGAGACGGGCCGGGGAGCTGTTTTTT. Protein sequence: CASSPPSGRRAGELFF.

This clone was recorded a few times. This chain joins TRBV18 and TRBJ1-4, with 8 bases identical to TRBD1. Germline lookup yields CDR1 KGHSH and CDR2 LQKENI. The CDR3 sequence is 16 residues long. V lost 6 bases, J lost 0 bases, and 6 bases stayed unmatched. CDR3 residues: CASSRTGYPTNEKLFF. The CDR3 region has the DNA TGTGCCAGCTCCCGGACAGGGTACCCAACTAATGAAAAACTGTTTTTT.

The chain employs TRBV27 and TRBJ1-2; D is perhaps TRBD1 (6 bases). In germline, CDR1 is MNHEY, CDR2 SMNVEV (reference sequence). Trimming removed 3 bases at V and 1 base at J, with 15 bases between. This CDR3 is 16 amino acids long. The CDR3 nucleotides are TGTGCCAGCAGTTTTGGAAAGGGACACTTTAACTATGGCTACACCTTC. Protein sequence: CASSFGKGHFNYGYTF.

V and J are TRBV6-5 and TRBJ1-5; D is unresolved. Germline V gene data show CDR1 as MNHEY and CDR2 as SVGAGI. The CDR3 consists of 13 residues. V lost 5 bases to trimming and J lost 5 bases, with 10 bases between them. The CDR3 coding sequence is TGTGCCAGCAGTCCACGCCCGGATCAGCCCCAGCATTTT. Translated, it gives CASSPRPDQPQHF.